This passage covers 28 T cell receptor beta chains from one sample sequenced in a study of regulatory T cells in long-lasting Graves disease. The time point here: newly diagnosed GD, antithyroid drugs for less than 3 months. The TCR library was made from RNA that had been extracted from PBMCs in TRIzol. The authors built TCR beta libraries using iRepertoire HTBI primers and Arm-PCR of CDR3 regions. One entry per CDR3 protein results from TCRdb running MiXCR on the multiplex PCR reads. The repertoire has under 700,000 distinct CDR3 sequences, about 16% of them found once; the top ten carry 20% to 25%. Separately, the same data were catalogued under a study of T cells in Graves' hyperthyroidism and ophthalmopathy.

Here the sequenced sample was peripheral blood mononuclear cells (PBMCs), taken at new diagnosis, from a patient treated with antithyroid drugs. The receptors were sampled from a middle-aged woman with Graves disease.

This clonotype was picked up many times. The V and J genes are TRBV11-1 and TRBJ2-1, with TRBD2 matching 11 bases. The V gene end was trimmed by 5 bases and the J gene end by 9 bases; junction bases not matched to a gene: 12. Germline CDR1 is SGHAT and CDR2 is FQDESV (reference sequence). CDR3 length: 16 amino acids. The CDR3 DNA follows: TGTGCCAGCAGCCGAGATAGCGGGGGGGTTCGTTCTGAGCAGTTCTTC. Translation gives CASSRDSGGVRSEQFF.

This clonotype was recorded at least ten times. V and J are TRBV11-2 and TRBJ2-1; possible D gene TRBD2, 6 bases. The V gene lost 1 base and the J gene lost 15 bases, with 16 bases spanning the gap. The CDR3 loop spans 13 amino acids. Germline V gene lookup returns CDR1 SGHAT and CDR2 FQNNGV. The CDR3: CASSLGRGVRRFF. The CDR3 DNA follows: TGTGCCAGCAGCTTAGGACGCGGGGTTAGGCGGTTCTTC.

Ten or more counts support this clonotype. The chain has TRBV7-9 and TRBJ2-7, with 10 bases lining up with TRBD2. Germline V lookup: CDR1 SEHNR, CDR2 FQNEAQ (reference sequence). This CDR3 region has 15 residues. Trimming at V came to 6 bases and at J to 5 bases, leaving 10 bases not matched to a gene. Here the CDR3 reads CASRPTSGGAHEQYF. The CDR3 coding sequence is TGTGCCAGCAGACCCACAAGCGGGGGGGCCCACGAGCAGTACTTC.

There are many counts of this clonotype. The chain is built from TRBV12-3 or TRBV12-4 and TRBJ1-1; D gene uncertain. V lost 4 bases to trimming and J lost 4 bases, with 13 bases between them. This CDR3 comprises 14 residues. This chain's CDR3 is CASSSDGRATEAFF. The CDR3 nucleotides read TGTGCCAGCAGTTCGGACGGCCGGGCCACTGAAGCTTTCTTT.

This clonotype was counted at least ten times. As DNA, the CDR3 is TGCAGTGCTAGGACAGGGAGCGAGGATGGCTACACCTTC. Amino acids: CSARTGSEDGYTF. The chain combines TRBV20-1 with TRBJ1-2, with TRBD1 identical over 7 bases. After removal of 3 bases from V and 6 bases from J, the junction contained 7 bases not matched to a gene. The CDR3 runs 13 residues. CDR1 DFQATT and CDR2 SNEGSKA come from the germline V gene (reference sequence).

This clonotype was seen more than once but under ten times. The chain carries TRBV7-8 and TRBJ2-3, with 13 bases aligning to TRBD2. Losses at the gene ends were 1 base for V and 14 bases for J; bases not matched to a gene: 9. The germline V gene has CDR1 SGHVS and CDR2 FQNEAQ. The CDR3 has 15 amino acids. This CDR3 reads CASSLGRLAGGPSYF. Here the CDR3 DNA reads TGTGCCAGCAGCTTAGGACGACTAGCGGGGGGCCCCTCGTATTTT.

This clonotype showed up many times. The rearrangement uses TRBV3-1 and TRBJ1-6; D not resolved. The germline V gene has CDR1 LGHDT and CDR2 YNNKEL (reference sequence). Between the trimmed V and J ends, which lost 4 bases and 0 bases, there was a span of 10 bases. The CDR3 has 16 amino acids. The CDR3 reads CASSPPVGSYNSPLHF. The DNA for the CDR3 is TGTGCCAGCAGCCCCCCGGTTGGCTCCTATAATTCACCCCTCCACTTT.

This clonotype was observed at least ten times. V is TRBV6-1 and J is TRBJ2-3; no definite D call. The V gene lost 6 bases and the J gene lost 1 base, with 11 bases spanning the gap. CDR1 and CDR2 (germline): MNHNS, SASEGT. CDR3 length: 14 residues. CDR3: CASSLIPRTDTQYF. CDR3 bases: TGTGCCAGCAGCCTTATTCCTCGCACAGATACGCAGTATTTT.

As for this clonotype: This could be a read error, since a much larger clone is one nucleotide away. This chain links TRBV12-3 or TRBV12-4 with TRBJ2-7; no reliable D call. V lost 4 bases, J lost 5 bases, and 12 bases lay in between. This CDR3 has 13 amino acids. As DNA, the CDR3 is TGTGCCAGCAGTTCGGGTATGGGCAACGAGCAGTACTTC. Translation gives CASSSGMGNEQYF.

This clonotype showed up many times. The chain recombines TRBV6-1 with TRBJ1-6; a possible D gene is TRBD1 (5 bases). Germline CDR1 reads MNHNS; CDR2 reads SASEGT. V was trimmed by 6 bases and J by 10 bases, leaving 13 bases between them. CDR3 length: 13 residues. The CDR3 bases are TGTGCCAGCAGACCCAAGACAGCCTCACCCCTCCACTTT. Translation: CASRPKTASPLHF.

At least ten counts were recorded for this clonotype. The chain joins TRBV3-1 to TRBJ1-1, with unresolved D. The CDR3 is 14 residues long. V dropped 1 base and J dropped 0 bases, with 6 bases sitting between them. Germline values: CDR1 LGHDT, CDR2 YNNKEL (reference sequence). The CDR3: CASSQATVNTEAFF. Written as DNA, the CDR3 is TGTGCCAGCAGCCAAGCTACAGTGAACACTGAAGCTTTCTTT. The variable domain in full, with the rest retrieved from reference TRBV3-1 and TRBJ1-1, is DTAVSQTPKYLVTQMGNDKSIKCEQNLGHDTMYWYKQDSKKFLKIMFSYNNKELIINETVPNRFSPKSPDKAHLNLHINSLELGDSAVYFCASSQATVNTEAFFGQGTRLTVV.

This clonotype was seen a handful of times. The rearrangement joins TRBV28 to TRBJ2-5; 8 nucleotides align to TRBD2. V dropped 5 bases and J dropped 2; count of bases not matched to a gene: 7. The CDR3 length is 15 residues. Germline V gene lookup returns CDR1 MDHEN and CDR2 SYDVKM. The CDR3 coding sequence is TGTGCCAGCAGTCCTTCCGCGGGGGGACAAGAGACCCAGTACTTC. It codes for CASSPSAGGQETQYF.

This clonotype was detected only a few times. V is TRBV20-1 and J is TRBJ1-1; possibly TRBD1 for D (6 bases). Per the germline V gene, CDR1 is DFQATT and CDR2 is SNEGSKA (reference sequence). This CDR3 is built from 12 residues. The V and J ends lost 0 bases and 5 bases respectively, with 7 bases between them. Here the CDR3 reads CSARDRGTEAFF. CDR3 bases: TGCAGTGCTAGAGACAGGGGAACTGAAGCTTTCTTT.

This clonotype appeared many times. The chain carries TRBV7-3 and TRBJ2-6; 7 bases match TRBD1. Germline assignment: CDR1 SGHTA and CDR2 FQGTGA. This CDR3 has 15 amino acids. With 6 bases clipped from V and 4 bases from J, the junction kept 6 bases outside the gene matches. The CDR3 DNA follows: TGTGCCAGCAGTGAACAGGGGTACGGGGCCAACGTCCTGACTTTC. Translated: CASSEQGYGANVLTF.

The sample holds many counts of this clonotype. The J gene is TRBJ2-2, the V gene TRBV7-9; weak D call: TRBD2 (5 bases). V was pared by 6 bases and J by 5 bases, with 16 bases between. The CDR3 covers 15 residues. From germline, CDR1 is SEHNR and CDR2 FQNEAQ (reference sequence). CDR3 sequence (DNA): TGTGCCAGCAGGCTGGACTCGCCAGGAACCGGGGAGCTGTTTTTT. This translates into CASRLDSPGTGELFF.

V usage is TRBV7-2 and J usage is TRBJ1-1; tentative D call: TRBD1 (5 bases). Between the trimmed V and J ends, which lost 5 bases and 7 bases, there was a span of 20 bases. The V gene's germline CDR1 is SGHTA and CDR2 FQGNSA. The CDR3 has 15 amino acids. The CDR3 DNA reads as TGTGCCAGCAGCCTACACGGGGGGATGGGAGGTGAAGCTTTCTTT. It yields the protein CASSLHGGMGGEAFF.

Many counts were recorded for this clonotype. The chain carries TRBV6-1 and TRBJ1-5; 8 bases fit TRBD1. CDR3 length equals 14 residues. Germline values: CDR1 MNHNS, CDR2 SASEGT. With 4 bases clipped from V and 4 bases from J, the junction kept 3 bases outside the gene matches. CDR3 in DNA: TGTGCCAGCAGTGTGGGACAGGTAAATCAGCCCCAGCATTTT. Residues: CASSVGQVNQPQHF.

The chain joins TRBV6-5 to TRBJ2-3; 8 bases are shared with TRBD1. V was clipped by 0 bases and J by 4 bases; unmatched bases: 6. Germline assignment: CDR1 MNHEY and CDR2 SVGAGI. CDR3 length: 16 residues. The CDR3 region is CASSYSPDRAPDTQYF. The CDR3 DNA reads as TGTGCCAGCAGTTACTCACCGGACAGGGCCCCAGATACGCAGTATTTT.

The V and J genes are TRBV18 and TRBJ2-1; 9 bases agree with TRBD2. J was trimmed by 7 bases and V by 3 bases; bases with no gene match: 7. Germline V gene sequence: CDR1 KGHSH, CDR2 LQKENI. This CDR3 has 15 residues. CDR3 coding DNA: TGTGCCAGCTCACCCGGGACTAGCAACGGTAATGAGCAGTTCTTC. Translation: CASSPGTSNGNEQFF.

This clonotype was found once. The chain carries TRBV5-1 and TRBJ1-2, with a possible D match to TRBD1 (5 bases). V lost 0 bases to trimming and J lost 7 bases, with 13 bases between them. CDR1 and CDR2 (germline): SGHRS, YFSETQ. There are 14 residues in the CDR3. The CDR3 sequence is CASSLDGTKGGYTF. DNA for the CDR3: TGCGCCAGCAGCTTGGACGGGACTAAAGGTGGCTACACCTTC.

This clonotype came up a few times. J is TRBJ1-1 and V is TRBV5-5; D may be TRBD1 (5 bases). The germline V and J ends were trimmed by 2 bases and 5 bases, with 10 bases remaining between them. Per the germline V gene, CDR1 is SGHKS and CDR2 is YYEKEE (reference sequence). This CDR3 has 13 amino acids. In DNA form, the CDR3 reads TGTGCCAGCAGCTTAGCAGGGTGGACTGAAGCTTTCTTT. It translates to CASSLAGWTEAFF.

The chain combines TRBV29-1 with TRBJ2-7, with TRBD1 matching over 7 bases. The V segment lost 6 bases and the J segment 7 bases; nucleotides outside the gene matches: 9. The CDR3 has 12 amino acids. Germline V lookup: CDR1 SQVTM, CDR2 ANQGSEA. In DNA, the CDR3 is TGCAGCGTCACGACAGGGTCGGAGGAGCAGTACTTC. Translation gives CSVTTGSEEQYF.

The gene calls are TRBV7-9 and TRBJ2-2, with D perhaps TRBD1 or TRBD2 (5 bases each). Trimming stripped 1 base from V and 6 bases from J, with 9 bases between. The germline V gene encodes CDR1 SEHNR and CDR2 FQNEAQ (reference sequence). The CDR3 runs 14 residues. The CDR3 region is CASSLVGDAGELFF. As DNA, the CDR3 is TGTGCCAGCAGCTTAGTGGGGGACGCCGGGGAGCTGTTTTTT.

The chain has TRBV5-1 and TRBJ1-6; possible D gene TRBD1, 5 bases. Trimming took 4 bases from V and 5 from J, leaving 19 bases between them. The CDR3 runs 17 residues. Germline V gives CDR1 SGHRS, CDR2 YFSETQ. The CDR3 sequence: CASSGGTDRSHNSPLHF. The DNA of the CDR3 is TGCGCCAGCAGCGGGGGTACTGACCGGAGCCATAATTCACCCCTCCACTTT. The full variable domain, completed using reference TRBV5-1 and TRBJ1-6, is KAGVTQTPRYLIKTRGQQVTLSCSPISGHRSVSWYQQTPGQGLQFLFEYFSETQRNKGNFPGRFSGRQFSNSRSEMNVSTLELGDSALYLCASSGGTDRSHNSPLHFGNGTRLTVT.

This clonotype has only a few counts. The V and J genes are TRBV30 and TRBJ1-3, with D unresolved. The germline V gene encodes CDR1 GTSNPN and CDR2 SVGIG (reference sequence). The V and J ends lost 5 bases and 3 bases respectively, with 11 bases between them. This CDR3 region has 13 residues. CDR3 DNA sequence: TGTGCCTGGTCCGGCGGCTTTGGAAACACCATATATTTT. Amino acid sequence: CAWSGGFGNTIYF.

A word on this clonotype: This likely came from a read error, as a far larger clone is one base away. The chain joins TRBV5-6 to TRBJ2-1; TRBD1 might be the D (6 bases). The V end lost 3 bases, the J end lost 10 bases, and 23 bases lay between the germline ends. CDR1 is SGHDT and CDR2 is YYEEEE in the germline V gene. This CDR3 spans 16 amino acids. The CDR3 DNA reads as TGTGCCAGCAGCTCCACCCCCGGGACAAGAACCTACGAGCAGTTCTTC. Encoded protein: CASSSTPGTRTYEQFF.

V usage is TRBV29-1 and J usage is TRBJ1-2; D unclear. V lost 8 bases to trimming and J lost 4 bases, with 17 bases between them. Germline V gene data show CDR1 as SQVTM and CDR2 as ANQGSEA. The CDR3 loop spans 13 amino acids. The CDR3 DNA sequence: TGCAGCCTCTCGAGTGGTGACCCCTATGGCTACACCTTC. It yields the protein CSLSSGDPYGYTF.

The V and J genes are TRBV27 and TRBJ2-7; perhaps TRBD1 as D (6 bases). V was shortened by 5 bases and J by 0 bases, with 11 bases between the two germline ends. The CDR3 is 14 residues long. Germline assignment: CDR1 MNHEY and CDR2 SMNVEV (reference sequence). In nucleotides, the CDR3 is TGTGCCAGCAGTACCGGGACAAACTCCTACGAGCAGTACTTC. Protein product: CASSTGTNSYEQYF.